The 20 T cell receptor beta chains presented below share a single source sample, sequenced in a study of T cells in Graves' hyperthyroidism and ophthalmopathy. TCR beta CDR3 regions were amplified from RNA transcripts. HTBI primers drove first-round RT-PCR of the TCR CDR3. From the multiplex PCR reads, TCRdb called clonotypes with MiXCR, one entry per CDR3 protein. This sample has about 400,000 distinct CDR3 sequences, with roughly 14% found just once. Sequencing input: blood. These receptors were collected from a man between 18 and 35 years old with Graves' ophthalmopathy.

The rearrangement links TRBV7-2 to TRBJ2-7; D uncertain. The CDR3 is 19 residues long. Trimming left V 2 bases short and J 2 bases short, with 25 bases between. The germline V gene encodes CDR1 SGHTA and CDR2 FQGNSA. CDR3 DNA sequence: TGTGCCAGCAGCTTAAAGTCTAGAAGCCGAGTCTCCCCCGCCTACGAGCAGTACTTC. Its translation: CASSLKSRSRVSPAYEQYF.

This clonotype was counted between two and nine times. The V and J genes are TRBV19 and TRBJ2-5; 8 nucleotides match TRBD2. Trimming took 1 base from V and 5 from J; bases not matched to a gene: 3. Germline lookup yields CDR1 LNHDA and CDR2 SQIVND (reference sequence). CDR3 length: 14 amino acids. The CDR3 nucleotides read TGTGCCAGTAGTATAGTAGCGGGGAGGGAGACCCAGTACTTC. Its protein product is CASSIVAGRETQYF. Based on the CDR3 plus reference TRBV19 and TRBJ2-5, the full variable domain is DGGITQSPKYLFRKEGQNVTLSCEQNLNHDAMYWYRQDPGQGLRLIYYSQIVNDFQKGDIAEGYSVSREKKESFPLTVTSAQKNPTAFYLCASSIVAGRETQYFGPGTRLLVL.

This clonotype has at least ten counts. V is TRBV13 and J is TRBJ2-1; the D gene is possibly TRBD2 (6 bases). CDR1 and CDR2 (germline): PRHDT, FYEKMQ (reference sequence). This CDR3 contains 15 residues. V gave up 3 bases and J gave up 4 bases, with 13 bases separating them. The CDR3 bases are TGTGCCAGCAGCTTCGCGGGGCTGAGGTACAATGAGCAGTTCTTC. Its translation: CASSFAGLRYNEQFF.

This clonotype appeared a few times. The chain uses TRBV5-1 and TRBJ2-7, with D perhaps matching TRBD1 or TRBD2 (7 bases each). This CDR3 has 15 amino acids. V was pared by 2 bases and J by 1 base, with 13 bases between. The V gene's germline CDR1 is SGHRS and CDR2 YFSETQ. The CDR3 DNA sequence: TGCGCCAGCAGCTTAACAGGGGACTATTCCTACGAGCAGTACTTC. The encoded protein is CASSLTGDYSYEQYF. The full variable domain, in which reference TRBV5-1 and TRBJ2-7 provide the parts outside the CDR3, is KAGVTQTPRYLIKTRGQQVTLSCSPISGHRSVSWYQQTPGQGLQFLFEYFSETQRNKGNFPGRFSGRQFSNSRSEMNVSTLELGDSALYLCASSLTGDYSYEQYFGPGTRLTVT.

The chain recombines TRBV4-1 with TRBJ1-1; no firm D call. This CDR3 has 14 amino acids. V lost 0 bases, J lost 4 bases, and 9 bases lay in between. Germline CDR1 MGHRA, CDR2 YSYEKL. The CDR3 DNA is TGCGCCAGCAGCCAAGACAGTTACGCCACTGAAGCTTTCTTT. Its protein is CASSQDSYATEAFF.

This clonotype has ten or more counts. V and J are TRBV5-1 and TRBJ2-1; D is ambiguous. The germline V gene has CDR1 SGHRS and CDR2 YFSETQ. Trimming stripped 3 bases from V and 5 bases from J, with 6 bases between. The CDR3 sequence is 12 residues long. The CDR3 loop is CASSWNDNEQFF. In DNA, the CDR3 is TGCGCCAGCAGCTGGAATGACAATGAGCAGTTCTTC. The variable domain in full, with the rest retrieved from reference TRBV5-1 and TRBJ2-1, is KAGVTQTPRYLIKTRGQQVTLSCSPISGHRSVSWYQQTPGQGLQFLFEYFSETQRNKGNFPGRFSGRQFSNSRSEMNVSTLELGDSALYLCASSWNDNEQFFGPGTRLTVL.

This clonotype has ten or more counts. The V and J genes are TRBV7-9 and TRBJ1-5; no firm D call. Looked up from germline, CDR1 is SEHNR and CDR2 is FQNEAQ (reference sequence). The CDR3 contains 12 residues. V dropped 5 bases and J dropped 10 bases, with 12 bases sitting between them. As DNA, the CDR3 is TGTGCCAGCAGCCCGCAATTTGGTCCCCAGCATTTT. Its translation is CASSPQFGPQHF.

This clonotype was found many times. This rearrangement joins TRBV11-1 to TRBJ2-1; D is possibly TRBD2 (7 bases). CDR3 length equals 17 residues. The germline V gene encodes CDR1 SGHAT and CDR2 FQDESV (reference sequence). Between the trimmed V and J ends, which lost 4 bases and 5 bases, there was a span of 21 bases. The CDR3 DNA is TGTGCCAGCAGCTCACGAGGGGGGGGGGCTCGGGACAATGAGCAGTTCTTC. This translates into CASSSRGGGARDNEQFF.

At least ten counts were recorded for this clonotype. The chain employs TRBV7-3 and TRBJ2-3, with 7 bases lining up with TRBD2. J lost 2 bases, V lost 2 bases, and 4 bases had no gene match. The germline CDR1 and CDR2 sequences are SGHTA and FQGTGA. The CDR3 length is 15 residues. The CDR3 loop reads CASSLLGGYTDTQYF. CDR3 nucleotides: TGTGCCAGCAGCTTACTGGGAGGGTACACAGATACGCAGTATTTT.

This clonotype was recorded a few times. V usage is TRBV27 and J usage is TRBJ1-5; a possible D gene is TRBD1 (5 bases). CDR1 MNHEY and CDR2 SMNVEV come from the germline V gene (reference sequence). The CDR3 consists of 12 residues. Trimming left V 4 bases short and J 7 bases short, with 8 bases between. The CDR3 nucleotides read TGTGCCAGCAGTTACGGGGGGCAGCCCCAGCATTTT. It translates to CASSYGGQPQHF.

This chain uses TRBV7-9 with TRBJ2-2, with D maybe TRBD1 (5 bases). The CDR3 is 14 residues long. Germline CDR1 is SEHNR and CDR2 is FQNEAQ (reference sequence). The germline V and J ends were trimmed by 5 bases and 7 bases, with 14 bases remaining between them. This CDR3 reads CASSNTAGIGELFF. The CDR3 DNA follows: TGTGCCAGCAGCAATACGGCAGGGATCGGGGAGCTGTTTTTT.

The sample holds many counts of this clonotype. The CDR3 DNA reads as TGTGCCAGCAGTAGACAGACAGGGAGGTTATCCTACGAGCAGTACTTC. Residues: CASSRQTGRLSYEQYF. J is TRBJ2-7 and V is TRBV2; a weak D match, TRBD1 (7 bases). CDR3 length: 16 residues. CDR1 is SNHLY and CDR2 is FYNNEI in the germline V gene. The V gene lost 5 bases and the J gene lost 1 base, with 18 bases spanning the gap. The entire variable domain, with the rest obtained from reference TRBV2 and TRBJ2-7, is as follows: EPEVTQTPSHQVTQMGQEVILRCVPISNHLYFYWYRQILGQKVEFLVSFYNNEISEKSEIFDDQFSVERPDGSNFTLKIRSTKLEDSAMYFCASSRQTGRLSYEQYFGPGTRLTVT.

The rearrangement uses TRBV10-3 and TRBJ2-2; 10 nucleotides align to TRBD1. V shed 3 bases and J 6 bases; nucleotides not matched to a gene: 4. Germline V lookup: CDR1 ENHRY, CDR2 SYGVKD. The CDR3 is made up of 15 amino acids. The chain's CDR3 is CAISDRQGAPGELFF. The CDR3 nucleotides are TGTGCCATCAGTGACCGACAGGGGGCGCCCGGGGAGCTGTTTTTT.

The chain combines TRBV6-5 with TRBJ2-2; D not certain. CDR3 length: 11 amino acids. V lost 1 base, J lost 7 bases, and 1 base lay in between. Germline loops: CDR1 MNHEY, CDR2 SVGAGI. The CDR3 region is CASSYYGELFF. Written as DNA, the CDR3 is TGTGCCAGCAGTTACTACGGGGAGCTGTTTTTT.

This clonotype was seen more than once but under ten times. The V gene is TRBV15, the J gene TRBJ2-7, with TRBD2 identical over 8 bases. The germline gives CDR1 LNHNV, CDR2 YYDKDF (reference sequence). The CDR3 is 14 residues long. The V segment lost 5 bases and the J segment 4 bases; nucleotides outside the gene matches: 7. The CDR3 sequence is CATSWAGGGYEQYF. In nucleotides, the CDR3 is TGTGCCACCAGCTGGGCGGGGGGTGGTTACGAGCAGTACTTC.

This clonotype appeared many times. The chain links TRBV27 to TRBJ1-2, with D hard to call. The CDR3 consists of 12 residues. CDR1 and CDR2 (germline): MNHEY, SMNVEV (reference sequence). V lost 6 bases and J lost 6, with 11 bases in between. The CDR3 is CASRDGGHGYTF. CDR3 DNA: TGTGCCAGCAGGGACGGAGGGCATGGCTACACCTTC.

The table lists this clonotype with many counts. In DNA form, the CDR3 reads TGTGCCAGCAGCCCACCCGGGACTAGCGGGACACTGGGCTCCTACAATGAGCAGTTCTTC. It translates to CASSPPGTSGTLGSYNEQFF. The V gene is TRBV7-9, the J gene TRBJ2-1, with 13 positions matching TRBD2. Germline CDR1 and CDR2: SEHNR and FQNEAQ (reference sequence). The CDR3 contains 20 residues. The V segment lost 5 bases and the J segment 0 bases; nucleotides outside the gene matches: 13. The full variable domain, its missing parts supplied by reference TRBV7-9 and TRBJ2-1, is DTGVSQNPRHKITKRGQNVTFRCDPISEHNRLYWYRQTLGQGPEFLTYFQNEAQLEKSRLLSDRFSAERPKGSFSTLEIQRTEQGDSAMYLCASSPPGTSGTLGSYNEQFFGPGTRLTVL.

Ten or more counts support this clonotype. The J gene is TRBJ2-3, the V gene TRBV7-3; the D gene is possibly TRBD1 (6 bases). This CDR3 is built from 16 residues. V was shortened by 1 base and J by 6 bases, with 17 bases between the two germline ends. The germline gives CDR1 SGHTA, CDR2 FQGTGA. CDR3 in DNA: TGTGCCAGCAGCTTAAGTCGCAGGGGAGTCCCTGATACGCAGTATTTT. The encoded protein is CASSLSRRGVPDTQYF.

This clonotype was counted between two and nine times. The rearrangement uses TRBV13 and TRBJ1-2, with 9 positions matching TRBD1. Looked up from germline, CDR1 is PRHDT and CDR2 is FYEKMQ (reference sequence). There are 15 residues in the CDR3. Trimming at V came to 2 bases and at J to 7 bases, leaving 8 bases not matched to a gene. The CDR3 loop reads CASSLRTGARGGYTF. CDR3 bases: TGTGCCAGCAGCTTAAGGACAGGGGCTCGCGGTGGCTACACCTTC.

The rearrangement links TRBV3-1 to TRBJ2-1; possibly TRBD2 for D (6 bases). The CDR3 is 15 residues long. Trimming cost V 1 base and J 4 bases, with 11 bases left between them. Germline CDR1 reads LGHDT; CDR2 reads YNNKEL (reference sequence). CDR3 in DNA: TGTGCCAGCAGCCAAGGCGGGGCCCCATACAATGAGCAGTTCTTC. Protein: CASSQGGAPYNEQFF.